This record covers a single T cell receptor beta chain. The specificity of this receptor is unknown. Within one base of it there is no much larger clone, and no base qualities were kept. At one collaborating source in Seattle, patients were enrolled during active infection and were followed longitudinally through the course of disease. Collaborating institutions collected whole blood in K2EDTA tubes following their own protocols. For TCRbeta analysis, collaborators shipped samples as frozen whole blood, isolated PBMCs, or DNA extracted from either of those sample types. This sample is drawn from a study of blood T cell repertoires in COVID-19 (dated by TCRdb to the early 2020s). In terms of the full investigation: Samples from collaborators originated in the United States, Italy and Spain and spanned both the acute and convalescent phases of COVID-19. The prospective study material was composed of cDNA or gDNA derived from T cells, B-cell-depleted T cells, or PBMCs. Deeply sampled blood TCRbeta repertoires from subjects exposed to, actively infected with, or recovered from COVID-19 were included in the dataset. The repertoires were made available in a free public database intended to serve as a resource for research on the immune response to SARS-CoV-2. Samples came from the ongoing ImmuneRACE study (first 160 participants) plus 1,254 subjects from 6 global collaborators. Sample metadata almost always included a de-identified subject ID, COVID-19 status, age in years and sex. Where available, HLA class I and class II types were obtained from metadata supplied by the sample provider rather than from assay-based typing. Beyond this particular receptor, the publication reports: Clinical and demographic metadata were provided uncurated, with the amount varying by source and participant.

From the germline V gene, CDR1 is SGHAT and CDR2 is FQNNGV. Germline trimming amounts to 1 base on V and 4 bases on J, with 4 as the count of junction bases outside the gene matches. Counted from cysteine to phenylalanine, this CDR3 has 15 amino acids. The retained sequence is limited to the CDR3, 45 bases, with the frame set at the first base. The immunoSEQ Assay, a bias-controlled multiplex PCR, was used to amplify TCRbeta CDR3 regions from genomic DNA. The original methods were these. Within the assay, amplification of reference gene primers was used to estimate how many nucleated cells each sample contained. To quantify the absolute abundance of each unique TCRbeta CDR3 rearrangement, sequence reads were collapsed and filtered. For each sample, productive Simpson clonality was calculated as the square root of Simpson's diversity index over productive rearrangements. TCRdb's version of the immuneACCESS table is confined to in-frame rearrangements and falls short of the full clone set. An unresolved V gene accounts for under half of the shortfall where checked; the remainder is of unknown origin. The DNA gave D and trimming, while V, J and clone size come from that table. The table for this sample lists about 160,000 clones; around nine tenths of them were counted only once. 0.58% of the sample goes to the ten largest clones.

The chain couples TRBV11-2 to TRBJ1-1; TRBD1 matches 9 bases in the middle. The sample taken for sequencing was peripheral blood. The receptor was derived from a man in his sixties with COVID-19, enrolled during active disease. The CDR3 region reads CASSLVTGGITEAFF. The DNA reads TGTGCCAGCAGCTTAGTCACAGGGGGCATCACTGAAGCTTTCTTT.